This T cell receptor beta chain was recovered during a study of T cells in Graves' hyperthyroidism and ophthalmopathy. Study at large: Specimen type is peripheral blood, collected at initial diagnosis prior to any treatment. Whole-study results and caveats: Most thyroid clonotypes that were expanded above 0.001 also turned up in blood.

Ophthalmopathy cases scored 3 or more on the Clinical Activity Score and 4 or more on NOSPECS grade, with duration below 3 months. Fresh peripheral blood, roughly 9.8 ml of it, supplied the PBMCs. Researchers amplified the TCR beta CDR3 regions from RNA transcripts. Using the HTBI primer set, a first-round RT-PCR was run on the TCR CDR3. TCRdb re-called the multiplex PCR reads with MiXCR, one entry per CDR3 protein. Among 700,000 or so distinct CDR3 sequences, about 14% were seen once, and the ten largest hold approximately 13%. Concerning this clonotype: Its cognate antigen is unknown.

This sequence originates from a woman between 50 and 59 years old with Graves' ophthalmopathy. The sample was blood.

CDR3 bases: TGCGCCAGCAGCCAAGGCGGGAGGGCCTACAATGAGCAGTTCTTC. Translated: CASSQGGRAYNEQFF. The chain employs TRBV4-3 and TRBJ2-1, with 9 bases lining up with TRBD2. This CDR3 region has 15 residues. Trimming removed 1 base from V and 2 bases from J; junction bases left unmatched: 0. Germline V CDR1 and CDR2: LGHNA, YSLEER.